The present TCR beta chain was sequenced within a study of blood T cell repertoires in COVID-19. Background on the study: Samples came from the United States, Italy and Spain, spanning acute and convalescent COVID-19.

Between the trimmed V and J ends, which lost 1 base and 5 bases, there was a span of 11 bases. Germline V gene lookup returns CDR1 KGHSH and CDR2 LQKENI. This CDR3 is built from 14 residues. Sequencing used immunoSEQ multiplex PCR; TCRdb keeps in-frame clones, though not all of them. The data show about 180,000 clones, 86% seen once. The receptor was isolated from a woman aged 25 to 45 with active or convalescent COVID-19. Input material: peripheral blood. The chain links TRBV18 to TRBJ1-2; no clear D. The CDR3 nucleotides are TGTGCCAGCTCACCACAAGGCAGGCTTTATGGCTACACCTTC. Translated: CASSPQGRLYGYTF.